Following are 28 T cell receptor beta chains from one sample sequenced in a study of blood T cell repertoires in COVID-19. Sequenced by immunoSEQ multiplex PCR; TCRdb stores in-frame clones only, minus some. The sample has 250,000 to 350,000 clones, around 90% seen once; the top ten hold about 2%. Material for sequencing was peripheral blood. The receptors stem from a woman aged 45 to 65 who had recovered from COVID-19.

J is TRBJ2-1 and V is TRBV2; 9 positions agree with TRBD2. From germline, CDR1 is SNHLY and CDR2 FYNNEI. V gave up 3 bases and J gave up 7 bases; unmatched junction bases: 10. This CDR3 has 16 amino acids. The CDR3 protein is CASSEGLAGRGNEQFF. The CDR3 region has the DNA TGTGCCAGCAGTGAGGGTCTAGCGGGAAGAGGAAATGAGCAGTTCTTC.

Worth noting for this clone: Other DNA variants within this sample encode the same CDR3. This CDR3 reads CASSLTGYGYTF. The DNA for the CDR3 is TGTGCCAGCAGTTTAACAGGGTATGGCTACACCTTC. The chain joins TRBV12-3 or TRBV12-4 to TRBJ1-2, with D possibly matching TRBD1 (6 bases). V was shortened by 2 bases and J by 5 bases, with 6 bases between the two germline ends. The CDR3 is 12 amino acids.

J is TRBJ2-7 and V is TRBV28, with 8 positions matching TRBD1. In germline, CDR1 is MDHEN, CDR2 SYDVKM. With V trimmed by 5 bases and J by 6 bases, 3 bases remained unmatched. The CDR3 has 12 amino acids. Here the CDR3 DNA reads TGTGCCAGCAGTATAACAGGGGGCGAGCAGTACTTC. Amino acid sequence: CASSITGGEQYF.

The chain couples TRBV29-1 to TRBJ2-2; D may be TRBD1 (6 bases). CDR1 and CDR2 from the germline V gene are SQVTM and ANQGSEA. The CDR3 runs 13 residues. Trimming shortened V by 4 bases and J by 4 bases, and 10 bases separated the two germline ends. The CDR3 region is CSVVVGGTGELFF. In nucleotides, the CDR3 is TGCAGCGTTGTAGTAGGGGGCACCGGGGAGCTGTTTTTT.

This CDR3 reads CAISESGEKPQHF. The CDR3 nucleotides read TGTGCCATCAGTGAGTCGGGAGAGAAGCCCCAGCATTTT. V gene TRBV10-3 combines with J gene TRBJ1-5; D gene uncertain. Germline-derived CDR1 and CDR2 are ENHRY and SYGVKD. Deletions cut 0 bases from V and 8 bases from J, with 8 bases between. This CDR3 spans 13 amino acids.

The J gene is TRBJ1-5, the V gene TRBV13, with D perhaps TRBD1 (6 bases). Per the germline V gene, CDR1 is PRHDT and CDR2 is FYEKMQ (reference sequence). V was pared by 2 bases and J by 9 bases, with 17 bases between. There are 15 residues in the CDR3. CDR3 region: CASSLNRGGSGPQHF. DNA for the CDR3: TGTGCCAGCAGCTTAAATAGAGGGGGTTCGGGGCCCCAGCATTTT.

This clone was seen just once. The chain joins TRBV9 to TRBJ1-6; 8 nucleotides align to TRBD1. Germline CDR1 is SGDLS and CDR2 is YYNGEE. There are 14 residues in the CDR3. V lost 2 bases and J lost 9; bases outside the gene matches: 4. CDR3 in DNA: TGTGCCAGCAGCGTCTCAGGGGGCTCTTCACCCCTCCACTTT. Translation gives CASSVSGGSSPLHF.

The J gene is TRBJ2-1, the V gene TRBV5-1, with 14 bases aligning to TRBD2. V lost 0 bases, J lost 8 bases, and 7 bases stayed unmatched. This CDR3 comprises 17 residues. Germline-derived CDR1 and CDR2 are SGHRS and YFSETQ. For the CDR3, the DNA is TGCGCCAGCAGCTTGGGACTAGCGGGGGGGCTCCCCCATGAGCAGTTCTTC. Protein sequence: CASSLGLAGGLPHEQFF. Full variable domain (remainder filled in from reference TRBV5-1 and TRBJ2-1): KAGVTQTPRYLIKTRGQQVTLSCSPISGHRSVSWYQQTPGQGLQFLFEYFSETQRNKGNFPGRFSGRQFSNSRSEMNVSTLELGDSALYLCASSLGLAGGLPHEQFFGPGTRLTVL.

The chain combines TRBV9 with TRBJ2-7, with D possibly being TRBD2 (5 bases). V dropped 0 bases and J dropped 5 bases, with 18 bases sitting between them. Germline lookup yields CDR1 SGDLS and CDR2 YYNGEE. The CDR3 sequence is 16 residues long. The CDR3 coding sequence is TGTGCCAGCAGCGTAGGAGGCGGGTTCGGGCCCCACGAGCAGTACTTC. This codes for CASSVGGGFGPHEQYF.

This rearrangement joins TRBV5-6 to TRBJ2-1, with 9 bases that match TRBD2. The CDR3 has 15 residues. CDR1 and CDR2 (germline): SGHDT, YYEEEE. V shed 4 bases, J shed 5 bases, and the junction held 7 bases outside the gene matches. The CDR3 reads CASSAATSGHNEQFF. DNA for the CDR3: TGTGCCAGCAGCGCCGCGACTAGCGGACACAATGAGCAGTTCTTC.

V and J are TRBV6-5 and TRBJ2-2; 12 bases match TRBD1. CDR3 length: 15 residues. Germline lookup yields CDR1 MNHEY and CDR2 SVGAGI. The ends lost 2 bases at V and 9 bases at J; junction bases unmatched: 4. The CDR3 is CASSYAGQGARELFF. The CDR3 coding sequence is TGTGCCAGCAGTTACGCGGGACAGGGGGCGAGGGAGCTGTTTTTT.

This clone was observed a few times. This chain connects TRBV19 to TRBJ1-1; 8 nucleotides agree with TRBD1. This CDR3 is 14 amino acids long. Germline V gene sequence: CDR1 LNHDA, CDR2 SQIVND (reference sequence). J was trimmed by 2 bases and V by 4 bases; bases with no gene match: 3. The CDR3 DNA is TGTGCCAGTAGTAGGGGACAGGTTAACACTGAAGCTTTCTTT. Its protein product is CASSRGQVNTEAFF.

This chain uses TRBV27 with TRBJ1-5, with unresolved D. CDR1 is MNHEY, CDR2 SMNVEV, per germline (reference sequence). The ends were cut back, 5 bases at V and 4 bases at J, with 6 bases in the middle. The CDR3 has 12 residues. CDR3 protein: CASSPLNQPQHF. The CDR3 DNA is TGTGCCAGCAGTCCCTTGAATCAGCCCCAGCATTTT.

CDR3 region: CASSLLFPLARETQYF. The CDR3 DNA follows: TGTGCCAGCAGCCTCCTCTTCCCTCTAGCGAGGGAGACCCAGTACTTC. The rearrangement uses TRBV9 and TRBJ2-5, with a tentative D call TRBD2 (6 bases). Per the germline V gene, CDR1 is SGDLS and CDR2 is YYNGEE. Between the trimmed V and J ends, which lost 4 bases and 5 bases, there was a span of 21 bases. This CDR3 is built from 16 residues.

This sequence joins TRBV7-2 and TRBJ2-7; 7 bases agree with TRBD1. Unmatched junction bases numbered 4, after V lost 4 bases and J lost 1 base. CDR3 size: 14 residues. From germline, CDR1 is SGHTA and CDR2 FQGNSA. CDR3 region: CASSSRGNSYEQYF. CDR3 DNA: TGTGCCAGCAGCTCCAGGGGGAATTCCTACGAGCAGTACTTC.

The J gene is TRBJ1-2, the V gene TRBV7-9, with D unclear. The germline V gene has CDR1 SEHNR and CDR2 FQNEAQ (reference sequence). CDR3 length: 14 amino acids. V was cut by 7 bases and J by 0 bases, with 12 bases left in between. The CDR3 protein is CASIRQGSNYGYTF. The DNA for the CDR3 is TGTGCCAGCATCAGACAAGGCTCTAACTATGGCTACACCTTC.

The chain recombines TRBV7-2 with TRBJ1-2; 8 bases map to TRBD1. This CDR3 region has 14 residues. V was clipped by 3 bases and J by 8 bases; unmatched bases: 8. CDR1 is SGHTA, CDR2 FQGNSA, per germline. The CDR3 region is CASSLGPGGGGYTF. CDR3 nucleotide sequence: TGTGCCAGCAGCTTGGGCCCAGGGGGCGGAGGCTACACCTTC.

The genes are TRBV7-2 and TRBJ1-5; 10 bases align to TRBD1. This CDR3 has 14 residues. Germline V gene lookup returns CDR1 SGHTA and CDR2 FQGNSA. Germline trimming cut 5 bases from V and 5 bases from J; bases unmatched to any gene: 3. For the CDR3, the DNA is TGTGCCAGCAGCCCCGGACAGGGGGATCAGCCCCAGCATTTT. Amino acid sequence: CASSPGQGDQPQHF.

CDR3 DNA: TGTGCCAGCAGCGAGGGGGGACAGGGGGCACCAAAACTGTTTTTT. Amino acids: CASSEGGQGAPKLFF. V usage is TRBV7-6 and J usage is TRBJ1-4, with 12 bases matching TRBD1. Germline lookup yields CDR1 SGHVS and CDR2 FNYEAQ. The CDR3 is 15 residues long. V shed 5 bases and J 10 bases; nucleotides not matched to a gene: 8. Combining the CDR3 with reference TRBV7-6 and TRBJ1-4 gives the whole variable domain GAGVSQSPRYKVTKRGQDVALRCDPISGHVSLYWYRQALGQGPEFLTYFNYEAQQDKSGLPNDRFSAERPEGSISTLTIQRTEQRDSAMYRCASSEGGQGAPKLFFGSGTQLSVL.

The V call is TRBV21-1, the J call TRBJ2-1; TRBD2 reflects the table's D call only, with no check against the DNA. TRBV21-1 is a documented pseudogene. The CDR3 consists of 15 residues. CDR3 in amino acids: CASSKVYGMYNEQFF. CDR3 bases: TGTGCCAGCAGCAAAGTATACGGGATGTACAATGAGCAGTTCTTC.

This clone was seen more than once but under ten times. The chain links TRBV9 to TRBJ2-5, with TRBD1 matching over 8 bases. The CDR3 is 15 residues long. From germline, CDR1 is SGDLS and CDR2 YYNGEE. Germline trimming cut 2 bases from V and 2 bases from J; bases unmatched to any gene: 5. CDR3 protein: CASSVQGAQQETQYF. The CDR3 region has the DNA TGTGCCAGCAGCGTCCAGGGGGCGCAACAAGAGACCCAGTACTTC.

J is TRBJ2-3 and V is TRBV30; 7 nucleotides agree with TRBD2. V was pared by 2 bases and J by 2 bases, with 1 base of the junction left unmatched. Germline CDR1 is GTSNPN and CDR2 is SVGIG (reference sequence). The CDR3 totals 13 residues. Here the CDR3 reads CAWSRGDTDTQYF. Here the CDR3 DNA reads TGTGCCTGGAGTCGGGGGGACACAGATACGCAGTATTTT.

This clone showed up just once. The same CDR3 also results from other DNA sequences found in this sample. The chain is built from TRBV9 and TRBJ2-2; D is uncertain. The V end was cut by 2 bases, the J end by 4 bases, with 6 bases between. CDR3 length equals 13 residues. From germline, CDR1 is SGDLS and CDR2 YYNGEE. This chain's CDR3 is CASSVSGTGELFF. In nucleotides, the CDR3 is TGTGCCAGCAGCGTGAGTGGCACCGGGGAGCTGTTTTTT.

The chain is built from TRBV29-1 and TRBJ2-3; weak D call: TRBD2 (6 bases). This CDR3 spans 13 amino acids. Germline V gene data show CDR1 as SQVTM and CDR2 as ANQGSEA. Trimming pared 0 bases from V and 6 bases from J, leaving 10 bases between. The chain's CDR3 is CSVEDIRGDTQYF. The CDR3 nucleotides read TGCAGCGTTGAAGATATTCGGGGGGATACGCAGTATTTT.

This clone was seen just once. This rearrangement joins TRBV5-5 to TRBJ2-7; 11 positions agree with TRBD1. Germline V gives CDR1 SGHKS, CDR2 YYEKEE (reference sequence). V shed 0 bases and J 7 bases; nucleotides not matched to a gene: 3. The CDR3 is 14 residues long. CDR3 bases: TGTGCCAGCAGCTTGGGGACAGGGGGCGGGGAGCAGTACTTC. Amino acid sequence: CASSLGTGGGEQYF.

The genes are TRBV29-1 and TRBJ1-5; 10 positions agree with TRBD1. The CDR3 totals 14 residues. The V gene end was trimmed by 6 bases and the J gene end by 5 bases; junction bases not matched to a gene: 7. CDR1 is SQVTM and CDR2 is ANQGSEA in the germline V gene. CDR3 loop: CSVPRQGADQPQHF. The CDR3 DNA reads as TGCAGCGTGCCGAGACAGGGGGCCGATCAGCCCCAGCATTTT.

CDR3 DNA: TGTGCCAGCAGCTTACCCCCAGGCGGGAGAGACGAGCAGTTCTTC. This gives the protein CASSLPPGGRDEQFF. V usage is TRBV7-2 and J usage is TRBJ2-1, with 7 bases matching TRBD2. Trimming at V came to 2 bases and at J to 10 bases, leaving 11 bases not matched to a gene. The CDR3 length is 15 residues. From germline, CDR1 is SGHTA and CDR2 FQGNSA.

V gene TRBV10-3 combines with J gene TRBJ1-3, with 8 bases identical to TRBD1. Trimming removed 3 bases from V and 3 bases from J; junction bases left unmatched: 4. Germline values: CDR1 ENHRY, CDR2 SYGVKD. CDR3 size: 15 residues. DNA of the CDR3: TGTGCCATCAGTGACTACGACAGGGGTGGAAACACCATATATTTT. Translating it yields CAISDYDRGGNTIYF.